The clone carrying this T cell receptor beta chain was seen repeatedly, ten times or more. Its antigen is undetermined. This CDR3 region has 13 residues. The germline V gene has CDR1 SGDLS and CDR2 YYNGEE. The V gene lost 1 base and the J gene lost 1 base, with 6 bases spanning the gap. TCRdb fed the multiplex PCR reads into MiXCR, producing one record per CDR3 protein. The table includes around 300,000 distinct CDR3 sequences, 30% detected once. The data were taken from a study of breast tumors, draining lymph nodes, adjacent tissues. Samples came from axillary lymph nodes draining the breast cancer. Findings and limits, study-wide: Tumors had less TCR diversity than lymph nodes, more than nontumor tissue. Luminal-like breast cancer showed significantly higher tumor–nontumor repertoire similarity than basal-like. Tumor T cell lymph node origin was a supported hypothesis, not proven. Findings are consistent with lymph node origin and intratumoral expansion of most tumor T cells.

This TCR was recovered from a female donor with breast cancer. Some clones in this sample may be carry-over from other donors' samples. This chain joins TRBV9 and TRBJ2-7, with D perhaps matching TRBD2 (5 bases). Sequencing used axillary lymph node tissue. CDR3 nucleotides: TGTGCCAGCAGCGTAACGGGATCCTACGAGCAGTACTTC. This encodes CASSVTGSYEQYF. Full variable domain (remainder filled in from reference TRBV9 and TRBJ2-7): DSGVTQTPKHLITATGQRVTLRCSPRSGDLSVYWYQQSLDQGLQFLIQYYNGEERAKGNILERFSAQQFPDLHSELNLSSLELGDSALYFCASSVTGSYEQYFGPGTRLTVT.